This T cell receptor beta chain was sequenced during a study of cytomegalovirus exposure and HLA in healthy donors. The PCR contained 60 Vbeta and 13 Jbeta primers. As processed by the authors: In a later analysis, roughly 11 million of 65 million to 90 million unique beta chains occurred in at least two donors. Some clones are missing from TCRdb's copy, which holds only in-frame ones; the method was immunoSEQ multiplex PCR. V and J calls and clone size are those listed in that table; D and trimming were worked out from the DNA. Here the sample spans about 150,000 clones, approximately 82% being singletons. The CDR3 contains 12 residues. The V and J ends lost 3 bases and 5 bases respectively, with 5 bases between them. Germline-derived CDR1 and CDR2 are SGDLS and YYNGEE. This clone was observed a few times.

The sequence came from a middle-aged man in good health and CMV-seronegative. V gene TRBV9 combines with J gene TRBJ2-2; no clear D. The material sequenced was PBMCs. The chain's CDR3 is CASSATTGELFF. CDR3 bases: TGTGCCAGCAGCGCCACTACCGGGGAGCTGTTTTTT.